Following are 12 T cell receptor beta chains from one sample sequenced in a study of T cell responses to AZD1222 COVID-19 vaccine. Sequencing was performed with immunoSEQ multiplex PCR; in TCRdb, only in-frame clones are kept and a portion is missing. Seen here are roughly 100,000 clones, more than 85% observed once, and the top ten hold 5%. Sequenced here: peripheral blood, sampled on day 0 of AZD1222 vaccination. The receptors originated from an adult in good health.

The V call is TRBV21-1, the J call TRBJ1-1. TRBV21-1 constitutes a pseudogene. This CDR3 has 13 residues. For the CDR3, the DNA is TGTGCCAGCCGCAGGGTGGGGTACACTGAAGCTTTCTTT. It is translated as CASRRVGYTEAFF.

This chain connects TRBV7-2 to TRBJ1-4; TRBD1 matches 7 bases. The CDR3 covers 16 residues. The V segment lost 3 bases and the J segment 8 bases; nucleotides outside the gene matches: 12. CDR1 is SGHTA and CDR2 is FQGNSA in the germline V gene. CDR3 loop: CASSFEGGGAMEKLFF. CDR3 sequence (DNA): TGTGCCAGCAGCTTTGAAGGAGGGGGCGCCATGGAAAAACTGTTTTTT. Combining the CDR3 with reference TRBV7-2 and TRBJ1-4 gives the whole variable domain GAGVSQSPSNKVTEKGKDVELRCDPISGHTALYWYRQSLGQGLEFLIYFQGNSAPDKSGLPSDRFSAERTGGSVSTLTIQRTQQEDSAVYLCASSFEGGGAMEKLFFGSGTQLSVL.

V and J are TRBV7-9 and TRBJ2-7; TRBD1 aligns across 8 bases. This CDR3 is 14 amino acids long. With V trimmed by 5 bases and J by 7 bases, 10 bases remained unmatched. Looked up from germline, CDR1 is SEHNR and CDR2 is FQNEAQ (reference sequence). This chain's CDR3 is CASSLYSTGGEQYF. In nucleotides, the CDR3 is TGTGCCAGCAGCCTATATAGCACAGGGGGGGAGCAGTACTTC.

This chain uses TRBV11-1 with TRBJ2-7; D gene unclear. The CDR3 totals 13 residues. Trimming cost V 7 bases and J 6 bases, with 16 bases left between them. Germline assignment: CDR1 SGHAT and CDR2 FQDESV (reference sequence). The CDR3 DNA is TGTGCCAGCACCCTCCGACCCCCACGCGAGCAGTACTTC. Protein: CASTLRPPREQYF.

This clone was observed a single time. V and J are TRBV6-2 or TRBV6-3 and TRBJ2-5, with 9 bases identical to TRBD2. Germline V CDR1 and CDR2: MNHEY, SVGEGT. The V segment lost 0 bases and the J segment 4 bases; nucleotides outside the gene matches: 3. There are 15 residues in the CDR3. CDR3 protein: CASSYSELAGETQYF. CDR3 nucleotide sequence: TGTGCCAGCAGTTACTCCGAACTAGCGGGAGAGACCCAGTACTTC.

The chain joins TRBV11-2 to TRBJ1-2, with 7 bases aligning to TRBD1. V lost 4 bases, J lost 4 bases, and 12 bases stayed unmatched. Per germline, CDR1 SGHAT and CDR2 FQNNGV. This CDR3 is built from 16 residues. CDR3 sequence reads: CASSSSGAGGIYGYTF. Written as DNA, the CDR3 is TGTGCCAGCAGCTCCTCTGGGGCAGGGGGGATCTATGGCTACACCTTC.

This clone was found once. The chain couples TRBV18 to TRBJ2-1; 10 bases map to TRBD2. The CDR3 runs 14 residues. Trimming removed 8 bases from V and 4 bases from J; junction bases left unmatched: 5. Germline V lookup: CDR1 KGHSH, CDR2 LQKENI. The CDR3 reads CASTLAGEYNEQFF. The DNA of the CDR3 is TGTGCCAGCACCCTAGCGGGGGAGTACAATGAGCAGTTCTTC.

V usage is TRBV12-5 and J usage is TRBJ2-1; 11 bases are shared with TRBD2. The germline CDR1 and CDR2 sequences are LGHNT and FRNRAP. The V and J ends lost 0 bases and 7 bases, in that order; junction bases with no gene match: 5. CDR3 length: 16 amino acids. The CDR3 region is CASGLVRSSGGNEQFF. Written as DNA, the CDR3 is TGTGCTAGTGGTTTGGTACGTTCTAGCGGGGGGAATGAGCAGTTCTTC.

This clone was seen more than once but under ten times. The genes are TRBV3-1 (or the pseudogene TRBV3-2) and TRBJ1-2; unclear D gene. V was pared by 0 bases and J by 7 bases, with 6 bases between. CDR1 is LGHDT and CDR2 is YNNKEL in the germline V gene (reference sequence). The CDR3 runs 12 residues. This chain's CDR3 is CASSQDSGGYTF. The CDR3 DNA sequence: TGTGCCAGCAGCCAAGATAGTGGTGGCTACACCTTC.

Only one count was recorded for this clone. The DNA for the CDR3 is TGCAGCGTTGACGACAGGGGGCTAGGTGACGAGCAGTACTTC. This sequence encodes CSVDDRGLGDEQYF. V and J are TRBV29-1 and TRBJ2-7; 10 bases are a match to TRBD1. V gave up 3 bases and J gave up 5 bases; unmatched junction bases: 7. CDR3 size: 14 residues. The germline CDR1 and CDR2 sequences are SQVTM and ANQGSEA.

The CDR3 reads CASSEAFRGQETQYF. CDR3 nucleotide sequence: TGTGCCAGCAGTGAAGCGTTCAGGGGTCAAGAGACCCAGTACTTC. The chain couples TRBV6-1 to TRBJ2-5, with D perhaps TRBD1 (6 bases). The CDR3 spans 15 residues. V was pared by 0 bases and J by 2 bases, with 10 bases between. Germline values: CDR1 MNHNS, CDR2 SASEGT.

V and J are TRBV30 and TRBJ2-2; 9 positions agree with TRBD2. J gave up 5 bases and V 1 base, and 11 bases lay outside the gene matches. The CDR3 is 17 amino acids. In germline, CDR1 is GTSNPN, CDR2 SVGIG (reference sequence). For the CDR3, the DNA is TGTGCCTGGAGTGAAAAGGGGCTAGCGGGAAGAACCGGGGAGCTGTTTTTT. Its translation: CAWSEKGLAGRTGELFF.